What follows describes a single T cell receptor beta chain. The antigen is unknown. CD8 cells regarded as naive lacked CD45RO, were positively chosen for CCR7, and omitted terminally differentiated effector memory CD45RA+ cells. These data belong to a study of shared clonotypes between healthy human individuals. Germline CDR1 reads SGDLS; CDR2 reads YYNGEE. Trimming removed 3 bases from V and 7 bases from J, with 10 bases in between. The CDR3 has 12 amino acids. Assay: immunoSEQ multiplex PCR; the TCRdb copy retains only in-frame clones and omits some. The table shows hundreds of thousands of clones, with 85% to 95% occurring only once. Study-level points and caveats: Across subsets, estimated richness was generally greater for naive than for memory populations. Shared clonotypes: about 5.3% naive CD4, around 3.7% naive CD8, about 2.2% memory CD4, under 0.5% memory CD8.

This receptor was identified in a woman aged 25 to 39 in good health. Sequencing was carried out using naive CD8+ T cells sorted from blood. The chain carries TRBV9 and TRBJ1-2, with D possibly TRBD1 on 5 matching bases. The CDR3 region has the DNA TGTGCCAGCAGCGGGGACGGTGGTGGCTACACCTTC. It encodes CASSGDGGGYTF.